These 27 T cell receptor beta chains share one sample of origin, sequenced in a study of beta chain features in type 1 diabetes. Since all of the isolated RNA was reverse transcribed, expressed TCRB transcripts were what got sequenced. Sequencing used immunoSEQ multiplex PCR; TCRdb keeps in-frame clones, though not all of them. The table shows about 140,000 clones, with 6.9% occurring only once. The sequencing input was central memory CD4+ T cells from blood. Receptors originate from a woman under 40 in good health.

This chain uses TRBV4-3 with TRBJ2-3; D ambiguous. V lost 3 bases to trimming and J lost 0 bases, with 7 bases between them. The CDR3 sequence is 14 residues long. Germline V gene lookup returns CDR1 LGHNA and CDR2 YSLEER. CDR3 loop: CASSHSLSTDTQYF. DNA for the CDR3: TGCGCCAGCAGCCACTCACTAAGCACAGATACGCAGTATTTT.

This sequence joins TRBV7-2 and TRBJ2-7; D is perhaps TRBD1 (6 bases). The CDR3 extends over 15 amino acids. V gave up 6 bases and J gave up 1 base, with 16 bases separating them. CDR1 SGHTA and CDR2 FQGNSA come from the germline V gene. The chain's CDR3 is CASSLDSQISYEQYF. CDR3 bases: TGTGCCAGCAGTTTGGACAGCCAAATTTCCTACGAGCAGTACTTC.

The rearrangement joins TRBV4-3 to TRBJ2-6; 7 bases are shared with TRBD2. This CDR3 region has 22 residues. The germline V gene encodes CDR1 LGHNA and CDR2 YSLEER. V was clipped by 0 bases and J by 0 bases; unmatched bases: 17. CDR3: CASSQDRPQPVAGVSGANVLTF. The DNA for the CDR3 is TGCGCCAGCAGCCAAGATCGTCCACAGCCCGTGGCGGGAGTCTCTGGGGCCAACGTCCTGACTTTC.

This clone was counted between two and nine times. The rearrangement uses TRBV5-1 and TRBJ2-3; D perhaps matches TRBD2 (6 bases). The V gene's germline CDR1 is SGHRS and CDR2 YFSETQ. V was trimmed by 0 bases and J by 1 base, leaving 9 bases between them. This CDR3 is 15 amino acids long. The CDR3: CASSLEEGGTDTQYF. Here the CDR3 DNA reads TGCGCCAGCAGCTTGGAGGAGGGTGGCACAGATACGCAGTATTTT.

V and J are TRBV29-1 and TRBJ2-1, with D possibly TRBD2 on 7 matching bases. V lost 6 bases and J 12 bases, leaving 15 bases between the germline ends. The CDR3 has 11 residues. Per germline, CDR1 SQVTM and CDR2 ANQGSEA. CDR3 nucleotides: TGCAGCGTCACGGAGGGGGGGTTGCAGTTCTTC. Its translation is CSVTEGGLQFF.

There are a few counts of this clone. V gene TRBV7-2 combines with J gene TRBJ2-7, with TRBD1 identical over 7 bases. There are 15 residues in the CDR3. Germline V gene lookup returns CDR1 SGHTA and CDR2 FQGNSA. The junction had 10 bases not matched to a gene; V was cut back by 5 bases and J by 3 bases. In DNA, the CDR3 is TGTGCCAGCAGCACACGACAGGGCCCTGTCTACGAGCAGTACTTC. Translating gives CASSTRQGPVYEQYF.

The sample holds a few counts of this clone. This chain joins TRBV30 and TRBJ1-5, with D tentatively TRBD1 (5 bases). The CDR3 runs to 18 residues. The V end was cut by 2 bases, the J end by 2 bases, with 22 bases between. CDR1 is GTSNPN, CDR2 SVGIG, per germline (reference sequence). The CDR3 loop is CAWSRAGNLDPGNQPQHF. The DNA of the CDR3 is TGTGCCTGGAGTCGGGCAGGGAATTTGGACCCTGGCAATCAGCCCCAGCATTTT.

The chain carries TRBV28 and TRBJ2-7; 10 nucleotides line up with TRBD1. Germline-derived CDR1 and CDR2 are MDHEN and SYDVKM. CDR3 length: 16 residues. The trim removed 5 bases at V and 0 bases at J, leaving 7 bases unmatched. The CDR3 region is CASSTGGQGGSYEQYF. The CDR3 nucleotides are TGTGCCAGCAGTACGGGAGGACAGGGGGGCTCCTACGAGCAGTACTTC. The variable domain in full, completed from reference TRBV28 and TRBJ2-7, reads DVKVTQSSRYLVKRTGEKVFLECVQDMDHENMFWYRQDPGLGLRLIYFSYDVKMKEKGDIPEGYSVSREKKERFSLILESASTNQTSMYLCASSTGGQGGSYEQYFGPGTRLTVT.

For the CDR3, the DNA is TGTGCCAGTAGTACTCAGGGGGCTGGAGGCTACACCTTC. It codes for CASSTQGAGGYTF. The rearrangement uses TRBV19 and TRBJ1-2; 8 bases fit TRBD1. In germline, CDR1 is LNHDA, CDR2 SQIVND (reference sequence). The trim removed 4 bases at V and 8 bases at J, leaving 6 bases unmatched. The CDR3 covers 13 residues.

The rearrangement links TRBV29-1 to TRBJ2-7; 10 nucleotides match TRBD2. There are 16 residues in the CDR3. V was clipped by 7 bases and J by 3 bases; unmatched bases: 15. CDR1 SQVTM and CDR2 ANQGSEA come from the germline V gene. The DNA for the CDR3 is TGCAGCGCCAAGGGGTTTCCTAGCGGGAGCAACTACGAGCAGTACTTC. Translation: CSAKGFPSGSNYEQYF.

The chain carries TRBV30 and TRBJ2-1; TRBD1 matches 9 bases. The CDR3 has 14 residues. In germline, CDR1 is GTSNPN, CDR2 SVGIG (reference sequence). The V and J ends lost 6 bases and 7 bases, in that order; junction bases with no gene match: 10. CDR3 sequence (DNA): TGTGCCTGTCCCACAGGGGGCTTTAATAATGAGCAGTTCTTC. It is translated as CACPTGGFNNEQFF.

The chain joins TRBV7-2 to TRBJ1-2; D is possibly TRBD1 (5 bases). V gave up 5 bases and J gave up 4 bases, with 17 bases separating them. CDR1 and CDR2 from the germline V gene are SGHTA and FQGNSA. The CDR3 runs to 15 residues. The CDR3 loop is CASSPIGQGGYGYTF. The CDR3, as DNA: TGTGCCAGCAGCCCCATCGGGCAGGGCGGCTATGGCTACACCTTC.

This clone was seen more than once but under ten times. The chain links TRBV14 to TRBJ1-4, with a weak D call TRBD1 (5 bases). The CDR3 runs to 15 residues. From germline, CDR1 is SGHDN and CDR2 FVKESK. V was trimmed by 3 bases and J by 4 bases, leaving 12 bases between them. The CDR3 bases are TGTGCCAGCAGCCAGTTTAAGGGGTATAATGAAAAACTGTTTTTT. Protein product: CASSQFKGYNEKLFF.

This clone occurred a few times. The same CDR3 is also encoded by other DNA sequences in this sample. The V gene is TRBV7-3, the J gene TRBJ2-5; D is perhaps TRBD2 (6 bases). The CDR3 is made up of 14 amino acids. Germline V gene data show CDR1 as SGHTA and CDR2 as FQGTGA. The V gene lost 3 bases and the J gene lost 2 bases, with 10 bases spanning the gap. The DNA of the CDR3 is TGTGCCAGCAGCTTCGGGGGTCGACAAGAGACCCAGTACTTC. It is translated as CASSFGGRQETQYF.

This clone showed up just a few times. DNA for the CDR3: TGTGCCAGCAGCTCGAGAAACTCGGGCACTGAAGCTTTCTTT. It yields the protein CASSSRNSGTEAFF. The chain uses TRBV6-5 and TRBJ1-1, with D unresolved. The CDR3 sequence is 14 residues long. CDR1 MNHEY and CDR2 SVGAGI come from the germline V gene. Trimming cost V 6 bases and J 4 bases, with 15 bases left between them.

The J gene is TRBJ2-5, the V gene TRBV9, with 7 nucleotides matching TRBD1. V shed 4 bases, J shed 2 bases, and the junction held 5 bases outside the gene matches. The CDR3 sequence is 14 residues long. Germline CDR1 is SGDLS and CDR2 is YYNGEE. The CDR3 loop is CASSHNRGQETQYF. As DNA, the CDR3 is TGTGCCAGCAGCCACAACAGGGGACAAGAGACCCAGTACTTC.

The chain carries TRBV6-6 and TRBJ2-7; possibly TRBD1 for D (5 bases). CDR1 and CDR2 from the germline V gene are MNHNY and SVGAGI (reference sequence). The CDR3 spans 11 residues. V shed 6 bases and J shed 7 bases, with 10 bases lying between them. The CDR3 protein is CASRTGGEQYF. The CDR3 DNA reads as TGTGCCAGCAGAACAGGTGGAGAGCAGTACTTC.

This clone was observed a handful of times. The chain has TRBV6-6 and TRBJ2-2, with a tentative D call TRBD1 (6 bases). Deletions cut 7 bases from V and 6 bases from J, with 15 bases between. Germline-derived CDR1 and CDR2 are MNHNY and SVGAGI (reference sequence). This CDR3 has 14 amino acids. The CDR3 is CASTGVALAGELFF. The CDR3 DNA is TGTGCCAGCACAGGGGTGGCGCTGGCCGGGGAGCTGTTTTTT.

The genes are TRBV7-2 and TRBJ2-4, with 9 bases fitting TRBD1. The CDR3 length is 15 residues. The germline CDR1 and CDR2 sequences are SGHTA and FQGNSA. The V and J ends lost 6 bases and 1 base, in that order; junction bases with no gene match: 4. CDR3 coding DNA: TGTGCCAGCAGACAGGGGGCAGGGGCCAAAAACATTCAGTACTTC. Protein product: CASRQGAGAKNIQYF.

In its sample, this clone was seen a few times. The chain has TRBV30 and TRBJ1-5, with 11 bases fitting TRBD1. J was trimmed by 5 bases and V by 7 bases; bases with no gene match: 7. The CDR3 has 14 amino acids. The V gene's germline CDR1 is GTSNPN and CDR2 SVGIG (reference sequence). The CDR3: CALTGTGGDQPQHF. CDR3 bases: TGTGCCTTGACCGGGACAGGGGGGGATCAGCCCCAGCATTTT.

This clone was counted many times. The sample holds other DNA sequences that translate to the same CDR3. This chain links TRBV28 with TRBJ2-7, with 8 bases lining up with TRBD1. The J segment lost 0 bases and the V segment lost 8 bases, leaving 6 bases of the junction unmatched. Germline V CDR1 and CDR2: MDHEN, SYDVKM. This CDR3 contains 14 residues. The DNA of the CDR3 is TGTGCCAGCCGCAACAGGGGGAGCTCCTACGAGCAGTACTTC. It yields the protein CASRNRGSSYEQYF.

This clone was seen at least ten times. The V call is TRBV15, the J call TRBJ2-3, with TRBD1 matching over 7 bases. The germline V gene encodes CDR1 LNHNV and CDR2 YYDKDF (reference sequence). The junction had 6 bases not matched to a gene; V was cut back by 5 bases and J by 4 bases. This CDR3 comprises 14 residues. The CDR3 sequence: CATSGRQGADTQYF. The CDR3 DNA reads TGTGCCACCAGCGGACGACAGGGTGCAGATACGCAGTATTTT.

In its sample, this clone was seen many times. Different DNA sequences within this sample yield the same CDR3. The chain combines TRBV18 with TRBJ2-7; TRBD1 might be the D (6 bases). The germline gives CDR1 KGHSH, CDR2 LQKENI. Between the trimmed V and J ends, which lost 3 bases and 3 bases, there was a span of 9 bases. The CDR3 covers 13 residues. The CDR3 spells CASSPDSLYEQYF. CDR3 coding DNA: TGTGCCAGCTCACCGGACAGCCTCTACGAGCAGTACTTC.

This clone was seen a handful of times. The chain recombines TRBV7-6 with TRBJ2-5, with D possibly being TRBD1 (5 bases). The CDR3 contains 18 residues. V lost 5 bases and J lost 1, with 23 bases in between. Germline loops: CDR1 SGHVS, CDR2 FNYEAQ. DNA for the CDR3: TGTGCCAGCAGCCGACTTACCCTAAACAGGTCCGTCCAAGAGACCCAGTACTTC. This translates into CASSRLTLNRSVQETQYF.

V gene TRBV7-8 combines with J gene TRBJ2-1, with 9 positions matching TRBD2. The germline gives CDR1 SGHVS, CDR2 FQNEAQ. With V trimmed by 4 bases and J by 6 bases, 10 bases remained unmatched. This CDR3 region has 16 residues. The CDR3: CASSSSVLAGFNEQFF. The DNA for the CDR3 is TGTGCCAGCAGCTCCTCGGTTCTAGCGGGATTCAATGAGCAGTTCTTC. Using reference TRBV7-8 and TRBJ2-1 for the parts outside the CDR3, the full variable domain is GAGVSQSPRYKVAKRGQDVALRCDPISGHVSLFWYQQALGQGPEFLTYFQNEAQLDKSGLPSDRFFAERPEGSVSTLKIQRTQQEDSAVYLCASSSSVLAGFNEQFFGPGTRLTVL.

This clone was detected a few times. Different DNA sequences within this sample yield the same CDR3. J is TRBJ2-5 and V is TRBV28; 7 bases map to TRBD1. This CDR3 region has 14 residues. J lost 1 base, V lost 2 bases, and 1 base had no gene match. Germline V gives CDR1 MDHEN, CDR2 SYDVKM. CDR3 region: CASSLTGAQETQYF. In nucleotides, the CDR3 is TGTGCCAGCAGTTTAACAGGGGCCCAAGAGACCCAGTACTTC.

The CDR3 bases are TGCGCCAGCAGCCAATATCGGACTAGCGGGAGTTTACATGAGCAGTTCTTC. It yields the protein CASSQYRTSGSLHEQFF. The chain joins TRBV4-1 to TRBJ2-1; 13 bases align to TRBD2. CDR3 length: 17 amino acids. The J segment lost 8 bases and the V segment lost 2 bases, leaving 9 bases of the junction unmatched. In germline, CDR1 is MGHRA, CDR2 YSYEKL.